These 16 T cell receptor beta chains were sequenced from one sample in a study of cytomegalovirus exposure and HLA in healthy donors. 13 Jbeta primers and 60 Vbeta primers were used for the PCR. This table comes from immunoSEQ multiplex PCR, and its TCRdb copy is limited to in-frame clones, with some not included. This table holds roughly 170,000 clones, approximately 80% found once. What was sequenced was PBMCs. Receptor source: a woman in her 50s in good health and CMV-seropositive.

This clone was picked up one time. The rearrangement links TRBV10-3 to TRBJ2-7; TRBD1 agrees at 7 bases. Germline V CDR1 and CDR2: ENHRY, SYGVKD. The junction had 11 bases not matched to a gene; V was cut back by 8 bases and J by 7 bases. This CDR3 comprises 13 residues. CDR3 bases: TGTGCCATCGGTGCCCAAGGGGGCTCAGAGCAGTACTTC. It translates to CAIGAQGGSEQYF.

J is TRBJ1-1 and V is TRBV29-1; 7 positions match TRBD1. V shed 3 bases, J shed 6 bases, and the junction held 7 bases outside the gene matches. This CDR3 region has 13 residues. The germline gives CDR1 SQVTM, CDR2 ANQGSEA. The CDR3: CSVESARGAEAFF. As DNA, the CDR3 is TGCAGCGTTGAGTCGGCCAGGGGGGCTGAAGCTTTCTTT.

The CDR3 reads CASSDVAAYEQYF. CDR3 in DNA: TGTGCCAGCAGTGACGTGGCTGCCTACGAGCAGTACTTC. The chain combines TRBV6-1 with TRBJ2-7; no clear D. Trimming left V 3 bases short and J 2 bases short, with 8 bases between. The length of the CDR3 is 13 residues. CDR1 is MNHNS and CDR2 is SASEGT in the germline V gene.

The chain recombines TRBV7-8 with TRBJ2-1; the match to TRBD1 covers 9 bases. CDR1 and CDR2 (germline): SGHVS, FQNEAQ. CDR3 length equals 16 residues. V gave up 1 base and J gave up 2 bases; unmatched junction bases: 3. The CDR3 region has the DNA TGTGCCAGCAGCTTAGTCGGACAGGGGACCTACAATGAGCAGTTCTTC. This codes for CASSLVGQGTYNEQFF.

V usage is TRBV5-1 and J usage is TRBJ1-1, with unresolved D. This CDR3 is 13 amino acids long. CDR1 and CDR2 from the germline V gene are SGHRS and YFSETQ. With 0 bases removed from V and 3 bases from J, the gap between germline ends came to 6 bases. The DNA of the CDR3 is TGCGCCAGCAGCTTGGCCGAGGACACTGAAGCTTTCTTT. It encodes CASSLAEDTEAFF.

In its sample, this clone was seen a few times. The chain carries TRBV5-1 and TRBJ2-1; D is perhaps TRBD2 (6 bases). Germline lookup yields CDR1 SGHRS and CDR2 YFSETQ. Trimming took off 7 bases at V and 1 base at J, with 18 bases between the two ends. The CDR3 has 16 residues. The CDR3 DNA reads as TGCGCCAGCCGCCAGGAGGGAGGAAAGTCCTACAATGAGCAGTTCTTC. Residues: CASRQEGGKSYNEQFF.

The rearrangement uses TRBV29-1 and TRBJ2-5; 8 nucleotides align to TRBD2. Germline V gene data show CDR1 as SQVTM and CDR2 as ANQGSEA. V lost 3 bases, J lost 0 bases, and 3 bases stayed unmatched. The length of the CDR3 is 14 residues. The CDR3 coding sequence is TGCAGCGTTGATGCTAGCGGGTACCAAGAGACCCAGTACTTC. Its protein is CSVDASGYQETQYF.

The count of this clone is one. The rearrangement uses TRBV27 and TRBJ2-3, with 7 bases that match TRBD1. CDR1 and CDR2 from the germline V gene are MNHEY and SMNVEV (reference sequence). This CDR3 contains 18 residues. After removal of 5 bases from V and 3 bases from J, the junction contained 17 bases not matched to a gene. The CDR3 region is CASSELTTGVFRTDTQYF. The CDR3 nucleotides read TGTGCCAGCAGTGAGCTAACCACAGGGGTCTTTAGAACAGATACGCAGTATTTT.

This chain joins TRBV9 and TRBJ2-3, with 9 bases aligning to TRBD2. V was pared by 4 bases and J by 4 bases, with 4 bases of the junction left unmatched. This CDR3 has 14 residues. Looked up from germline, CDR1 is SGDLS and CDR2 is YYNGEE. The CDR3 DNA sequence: TGTGCCAGCAGCTCTCGGACTAGCGCAGATACGCAGTATTTT. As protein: CASSSRTSADTQYF.

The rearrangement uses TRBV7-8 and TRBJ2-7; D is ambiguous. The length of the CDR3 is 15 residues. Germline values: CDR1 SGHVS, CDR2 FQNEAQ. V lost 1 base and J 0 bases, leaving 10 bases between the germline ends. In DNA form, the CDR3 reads TGTGCCAGCAGCTTAGGTGGCAGAAGCTCCTACGAGCAGTACTTC. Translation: CASSLGGRSSYEQYF.

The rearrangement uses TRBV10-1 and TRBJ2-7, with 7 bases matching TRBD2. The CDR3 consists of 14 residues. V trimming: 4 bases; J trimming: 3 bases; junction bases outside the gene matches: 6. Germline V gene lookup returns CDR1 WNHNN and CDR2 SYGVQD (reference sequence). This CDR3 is CASSVGGNRYEQYF. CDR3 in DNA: TGCGCCAGCAGTGTGGGGGGGAACCGCTACGAGCAGTACTTC.

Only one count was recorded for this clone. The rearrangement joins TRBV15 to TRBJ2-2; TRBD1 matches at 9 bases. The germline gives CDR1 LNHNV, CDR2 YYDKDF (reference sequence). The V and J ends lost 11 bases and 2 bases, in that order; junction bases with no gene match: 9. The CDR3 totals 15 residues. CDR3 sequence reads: CAPRGGQGNTGELFF. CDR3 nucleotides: TGTGCCCCTAGGGGGGGACAGGGCAACACCGGGGAGCTGTTTTTT.

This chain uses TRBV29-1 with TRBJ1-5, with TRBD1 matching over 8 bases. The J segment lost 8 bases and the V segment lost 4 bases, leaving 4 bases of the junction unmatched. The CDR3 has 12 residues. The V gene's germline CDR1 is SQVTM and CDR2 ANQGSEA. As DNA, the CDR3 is TGCAGCGTTGGGGCAGGGGGCGAGCCCCAGCATTTT. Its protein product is CSVGAGGEPQHF.

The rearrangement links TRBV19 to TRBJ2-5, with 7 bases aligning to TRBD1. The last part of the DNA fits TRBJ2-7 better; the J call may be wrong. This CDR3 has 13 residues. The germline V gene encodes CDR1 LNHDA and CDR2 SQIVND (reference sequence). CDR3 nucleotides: TGTGCCAGTAGTACCGGCAGGGGGACCGAGCAGTACTTC. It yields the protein CASSTGRGTEQYF.

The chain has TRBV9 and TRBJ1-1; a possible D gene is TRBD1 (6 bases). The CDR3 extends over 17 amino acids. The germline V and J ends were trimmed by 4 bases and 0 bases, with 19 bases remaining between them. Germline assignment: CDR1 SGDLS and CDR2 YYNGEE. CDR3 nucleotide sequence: TGTGCCAGCAGCCCCGACCGGACAGAAAGGGTGAACACTGAAGCTTTCTTT. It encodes CASSPDRTERVNTEAFF.

The CDR3 protein is CASSRPTRTFSSYEQYF. DNA of the CDR3: TGCGCCAGCAGCCGACCTACTAGAACTTTTAGCTCCTACGAGCAGTACTTC. The V and J genes are TRBV4-3 and TRBJ2-7; weak D call: TRBD2 (5 bases). V lost 4 bases and J lost 0, with 19 bases in between. The CDR3 has 17 residues. Germline V gene sequence: CDR1 LGHNA, CDR2 YSLEER.